The T cell receptor (beta chain) under discussion was sequenced for a study of response to subunit inactivated influenza vaccine. This clonotype has a handful of counts. This CDR3 is 15 amino acids long. The V gene's germline CDR1 is LGHNA and CDR2 YSLEER. Trimming took off 0 bases at V and 10 bases at J, with 16 bases between the two ends. One entry per CDR3 protein results from TCRdb running MiXCR on the RT-PCR reads. Found here are 630,000 or so distinct CDR3 sequences, approximately 14% of them singletons; the top ten hold roughly 12%. The clonotype comes from a man in his forties or fifties who received an inactivated influenza vaccine. The V gene is TRBV4-3, the J gene TRBJ1-5; D is ambiguous. The specimen comprised PBMCs from blood, sampled about 12 days after vaccination. CDR3 in DNA: TGCGCCAGCAGCCAAGAACGGTCCCCAATCAGTCCCCAGCATTTT. This translates into CASSQERSPISPQHF.